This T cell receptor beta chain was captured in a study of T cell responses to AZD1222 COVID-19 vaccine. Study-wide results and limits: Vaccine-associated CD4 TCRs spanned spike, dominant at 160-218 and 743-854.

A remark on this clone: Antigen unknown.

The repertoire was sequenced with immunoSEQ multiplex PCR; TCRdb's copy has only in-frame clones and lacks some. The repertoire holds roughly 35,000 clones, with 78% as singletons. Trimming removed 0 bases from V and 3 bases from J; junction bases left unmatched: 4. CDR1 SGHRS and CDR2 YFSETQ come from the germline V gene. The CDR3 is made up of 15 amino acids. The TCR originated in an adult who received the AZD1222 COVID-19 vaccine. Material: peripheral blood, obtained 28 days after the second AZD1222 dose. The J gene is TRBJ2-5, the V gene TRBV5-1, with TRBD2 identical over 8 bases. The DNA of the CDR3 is TGCGCCAGCAGCTTGGTTAGCGGGAAAGAAGAGACCCAGTACTTC. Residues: CASSLVSGKEETQYF.